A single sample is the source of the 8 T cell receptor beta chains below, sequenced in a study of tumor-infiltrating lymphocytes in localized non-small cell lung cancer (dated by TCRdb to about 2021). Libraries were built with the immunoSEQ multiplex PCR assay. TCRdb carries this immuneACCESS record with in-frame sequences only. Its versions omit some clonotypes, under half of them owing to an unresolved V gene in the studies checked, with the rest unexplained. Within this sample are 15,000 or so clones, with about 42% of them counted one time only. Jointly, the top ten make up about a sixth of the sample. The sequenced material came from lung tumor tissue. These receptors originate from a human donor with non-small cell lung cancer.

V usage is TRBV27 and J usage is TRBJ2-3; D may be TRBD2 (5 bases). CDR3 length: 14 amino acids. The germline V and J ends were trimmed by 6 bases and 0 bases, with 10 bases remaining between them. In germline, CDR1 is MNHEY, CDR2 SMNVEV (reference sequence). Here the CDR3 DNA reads TGTGCCAGCAGCCCAACTAGAAGCACAGATACGCAGTATTTT. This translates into CASSPTRSTDTQYF.

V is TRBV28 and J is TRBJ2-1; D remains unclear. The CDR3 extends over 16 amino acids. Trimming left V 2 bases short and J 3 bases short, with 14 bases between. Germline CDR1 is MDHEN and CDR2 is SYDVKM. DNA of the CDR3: TGTGCCAGCAGTTTACTGCGCAGGACCATCTACAATGAGCAGTTCTTC. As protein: CASSLLRRTIYNEQFF.

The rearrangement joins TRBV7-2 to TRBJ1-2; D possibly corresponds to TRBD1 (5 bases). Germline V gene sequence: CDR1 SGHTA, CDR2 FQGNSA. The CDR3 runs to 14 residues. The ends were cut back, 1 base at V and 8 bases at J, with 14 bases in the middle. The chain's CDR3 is CASSLVAGPEGYTF. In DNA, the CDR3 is TGTGCCAGCAGCTTAGTCGCAGGGCCGGAAGGCTACACCTTC.

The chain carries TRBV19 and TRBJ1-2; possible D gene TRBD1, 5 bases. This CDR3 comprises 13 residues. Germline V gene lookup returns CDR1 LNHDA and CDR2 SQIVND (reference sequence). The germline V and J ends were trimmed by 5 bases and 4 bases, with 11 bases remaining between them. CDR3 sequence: CASSPLGLYGYTF. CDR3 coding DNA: TGTGCCAGTAGTCCGTTGGGACTCTATGGCTACACCTTC.

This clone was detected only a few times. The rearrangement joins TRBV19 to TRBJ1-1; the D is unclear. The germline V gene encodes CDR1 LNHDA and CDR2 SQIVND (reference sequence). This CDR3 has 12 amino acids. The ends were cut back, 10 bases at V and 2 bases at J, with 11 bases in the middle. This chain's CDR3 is CATRGRNTEAFF. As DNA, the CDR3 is TGTGCCACCCGTGGGCGTAACACTGAAGCTTTCTTT.

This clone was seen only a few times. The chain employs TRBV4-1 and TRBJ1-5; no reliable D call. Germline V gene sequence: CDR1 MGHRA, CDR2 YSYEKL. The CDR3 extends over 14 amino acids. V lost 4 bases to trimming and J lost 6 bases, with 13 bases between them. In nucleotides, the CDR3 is TGCGCCAGCAGCCCAAGTAGGGCAGGTCAGCCCCAGCATTTT. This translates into CASSPSRAGQPQHF.

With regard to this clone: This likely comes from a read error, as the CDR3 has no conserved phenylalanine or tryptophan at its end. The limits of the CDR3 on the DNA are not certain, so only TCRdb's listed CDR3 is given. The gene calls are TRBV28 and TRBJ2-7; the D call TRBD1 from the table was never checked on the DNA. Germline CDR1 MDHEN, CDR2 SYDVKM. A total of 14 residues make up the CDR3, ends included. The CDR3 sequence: CASSPYRTGQEPFL.

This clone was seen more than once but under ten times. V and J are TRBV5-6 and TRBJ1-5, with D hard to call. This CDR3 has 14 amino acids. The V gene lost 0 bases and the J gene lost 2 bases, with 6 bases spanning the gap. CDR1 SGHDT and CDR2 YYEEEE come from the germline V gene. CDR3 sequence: CASSLGRRNQPQHF. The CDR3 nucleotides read TGTGCCAGCAGCTTGGGGCGGCGCAATCAGCCCCAGCATTTT.